The 15 T cell receptor beta chains reported below all come from one sample, sequenced in a study of identical twins. MiXCR was run by TCRdb on the 5' RACE reads, yielding one entry per CDR3 protein. The table has roughly 1,500,000 distinct CDR3 sequences, roughly 35% seen once. The material sequenced was cord blood. The receptors originated from a newborn girl in good health.

Worth noting for this clonotype: At one end, the junction sequence differs from germline, possibly due to a read error. The V gene is TRBV7-6, the J gene TRBJ2-2; 7 bases fit TRBD2. This CDR3 is built from 14 residues. Germline CDR1 is SGHVS and CDR2 is FNYEAQ. CDR3 DNA sequence: TGTGCCAGCAGCATAGGGCGGGGGACCGGGGGGCTGTTTTTT. This encodes CASSIGRGTGGLFF.

The V gene is TRBV6-5, the J gene TRBJ2-7, with 9 bases identical to TRBD1. CDR3 size: 17 residues. Germline V gives CDR1 MNHEY, CDR2 SVGAGI. The V gene end was trimmed by 2 bases and the J gene end by 0 bases; junction bases not matched to a gene: 8. The CDR3 nucleotides read TGTGCCAGCAGTTACACTAACAGGGGGCTAAGCTCCTACGAGCAGTACTTC. It translates to CASSYTNRGLSSYEQYF.

CDR3 amino acids: CSARDYRRGRNEQYF. CDR3 sequence (DNA): TGCAGTGCTAGAGATTACCGCAGGGGGCGGAACGAGCAGTACTTC. This chain joins TRBV20-1 and TRBJ2-7; 8 nucleotides align to TRBD1. The CDR3 is made up of 15 amino acids. The ends lost 0 bases at V and 5 bases at J; junction bases unmatched: 9. Germline CDR1 DFQATT, CDR2 SNEGSKA (reference sequence).

A few counts support this clonotype. The chain carries TRBV4-1 and TRBJ2-7; D remains ambiguous. V gave up 0 bases and J gave up 1 base, with 10 bases separating them. In germline, CDR1 is MGHRA, CDR2 YSYEKL. The CDR3 is 15 amino acids. The CDR3, as DNA: TGCGCCAGCAGCCAAGATACTTCGTATTCCTACGAGCAGTACTTC. It is translated as CASSQDTSYSYEQYF.

The chain joins TRBV28 to TRBJ1-1; D is possibly TRBD1 (5 bases). Trimming stripped 3 bases from V and 4 bases from J, with 27 bases between. CDR1 and CDR2 from the germline V gene are MDHEN and SYDVKM. CDR3 size: 19 residues. CDR3 sequence: CASSFLVWGAGLHFTEAFF. CDR3 DNA sequence: TGTGCCAGCAGTTTTTTGGTGTGGGGCGCGGGGTTACATTTCACTGAAGCTTTCTTT.

This chain joins TRBV28 and TRBJ1-5, with D perhaps TRBD1 (5 bases). Germline V CDR1 and CDR2: MDHEN, SYDVKM. This CDR3 region has 15 residues. Trimming left V 4 bases short and J 3 bases short, with 13 bases between. This CDR3 is CASSYAGRNNQPQHF. The CDR3 region has the DNA TGTGCCAGCAGTTACGCAGGGCGTAACAATCAGCCCCAGCATTTT.

The chain joins TRBV28 to TRBJ1-2; TRBD1 agrees at 7 bases. The CDR3 has 15 amino acids. The germline V gene encodes CDR1 MDHEN and CDR2 SYDVKM. The V and J ends lost 2 bases and 5 bases, in that order; junction bases with no gene match: 8. The CDR3 region is CASSLIDRESYGYTF. CDR3 DNA sequence: TGTGCCAGCAGTTTAATAGACAGGGAGTCGTATGGCTACACCTTC.

This clonotype has a handful of counts. V usage is TRBV10-3 and J usage is TRBJ1-1; D unresolved. The CDR3 is 17 residues long. Trimming shortened V by 8 bases and J by 1 base, and 23 bases separated the two germline ends. Germline assignment: CDR1 ENHRY and CDR2 SYGVKD. The CDR3 spells CAISEGGRVRTNTEAFF. CDR3 coding DNA: TGTGCCATCTCGGAGGGTGGTAGGGTACGGACGAACACTGAAGCTTTCTTT.

This clonotype was recorded a few times. The chain employs TRBV27 and TRBJ2-7, with D perhaps matching TRBD1 (6 bases). Deletions cut 2 bases from V and 2 bases from J, with 13 bases between. Looked up from germline, CDR1 is MNHEY and CDR2 is SMNVEV (reference sequence). The CDR3 consists of 15 residues. The CDR3 loop reads CASSLAIQGPYEQYF. The DNA of the CDR3 is TGTGCCAGCAGTTTAGCCATACAGGGTCCCTACGAGCAGTACTTC.

Only a few counts were recorded for this clonotype. The chain employs TRBV9 and TRBJ1-4; perhaps TRBD1 as D (5 bases). CDR1 is SGDLS and CDR2 is YYNGEE in the germline V gene. The CDR3 sequence is 15 residues long. Between the trimmed V and J ends, which lost 0 bases and 5 bases, there was a span of 11 bases. In DNA, the CDR3 is TGTGCCAGCAGCGTAGGTGGGACTCGGAATGAAAAACTGTTTTTT. Its protein is CASSVGGTRNEKLFF.

The chain recombines TRBV4-2 with TRBJ2-3; TRBD2 might be the D (6 bases). Trimming cost V 4 bases and J 0 bases, with 11 bases left between them. The germline CDR1 and CDR2 sequences are LGHNA and YNFKEQ. The CDR3 has 15 amino acids. CDR3 DNA sequence: TGTGCCAGCAGCCCCCCGGGGGATAGCACAGATACGCAGTATTTT. Translating gives CASSPPGDSTDTQYF.

This clonotype was detected only a few times. The chain has TRBV20-1 and TRBJ2-3, with a possible D match to TRBD1 (6 bases). V shed 3 bases and J shed 6 bases, with 10 bases lying between them. Germline CDR1 and CDR2: DFQATT and SNEGSKA (reference sequence). CDR3 size: 12 residues. Here the CDR3 reads CSASDQGDTQYF. In nucleotides, the CDR3 is TGCAGTGCTAGCGACCAGGGGGATACGCAGTATTTT.

V usage is TRBV20-1 and J usage is TRBJ2-1, with TRBD2 matching over 12 bases. Germline CDR1 is DFQATT and CDR2 is SNEGSKA (reference sequence). CDR3 size: 15 residues. J was trimmed by 5 bases and V by 2 bases; bases with no gene match: 4. CDR3 nucleotide sequence: TGCAGTGCTAGAAGGACTAGCGGGGCCAACAATGAGCAGTTCTTC. Translation gives CSARRTSGANNEQFF.

The rearrangement uses TRBV20-1 and TRBJ2-5; D is possibly TRBD1 (6 bases). The J call may be faulty, since TRBJ2-7 better matches the DNA end. Germline V gene sequence: CDR1 DFQATT, CDR2 SNEGSKA (reference sequence). This CDR3 region has 14 residues. For the CDR3, the DNA is TGCAGTGCTAGTGTGGACAGATCAGCCTTCGAGCAGTACTTC. This encodes CSASVDRSAFEQYF.

The rearrangement links TRBV20-1 to TRBJ2-4; D not resolved. Per the germline V gene, CDR1 is DFQATT and CDR2 is SNEGSKA (reference sequence). This CDR3 region has 13 residues. The germline V and J ends were trimmed by 5 bases and 1 base, with 9 bases remaining between them. Written as DNA, the CDR3 is TGCAGTGCTCCCCAATCGGCCAAAAACATTCAGTACTTC. It encodes CSAPQSAKNIQYF.